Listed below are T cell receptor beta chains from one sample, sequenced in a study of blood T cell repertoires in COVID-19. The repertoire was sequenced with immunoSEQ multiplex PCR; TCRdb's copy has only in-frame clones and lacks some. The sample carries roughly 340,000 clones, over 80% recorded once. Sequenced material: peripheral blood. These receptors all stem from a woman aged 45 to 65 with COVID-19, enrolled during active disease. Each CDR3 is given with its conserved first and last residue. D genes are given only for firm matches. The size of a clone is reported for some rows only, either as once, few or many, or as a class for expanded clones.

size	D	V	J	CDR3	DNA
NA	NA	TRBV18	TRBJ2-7	CASSPVGQGASEQYF	TGTGCCAGCTCACCAGTCGGACAAGGGGCCTCCGAGCAGTACTTC
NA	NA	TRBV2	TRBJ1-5	CASSESTVNQPQHF	TGTGCCAGCAGTGAATCGACAGTCAATCAGCCCCAGCATTTT
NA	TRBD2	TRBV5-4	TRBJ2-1	CASSPGTSVVNEQFF	TGTGCCAGCAGCCCCGGGACTAGCGTTGTCAATGAGCAGTTCTTC
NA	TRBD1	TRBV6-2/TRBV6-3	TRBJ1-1	CASSIGGGRNTEAFF	TGTGCCAGCAGTATCGGAGGGGGCCGGAACACTGAAGCTTTCTTT
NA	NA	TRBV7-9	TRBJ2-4	CASSLVDSIAKNIQYF	TGTGCCAGCAGCTTAGTAGACAGCATAGCCAAAAACATTCAGTACTTC
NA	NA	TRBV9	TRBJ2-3	CASSVDPLADTQYF	TGTGCCAGCAGCGTAGACCCTCTAGCAGATACGCAGTATTTT
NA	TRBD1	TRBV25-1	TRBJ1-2	CASSKGQNYGYTF	TGTGCCAGCAGTAAGGGACAGAACTATGGCTACACCTTC
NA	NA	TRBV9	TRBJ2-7	CASSVGGFGAYEQYF	TGTGCCAGCAGCGTCGGGGGTTTTGGGGCATACGAGCAGTACTTC
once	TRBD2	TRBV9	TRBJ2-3	CASSLALAGGTDTQYF	TGTGCCAGCAGCCTCGCTTTAGCGGGTGGCACAGATACGCAGTATTTT
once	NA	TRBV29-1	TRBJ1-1	CSVEYGAGTEAFF	TGCAGCGTTGAATATGGGGCTGGCACTGAAGCTTTCTTT
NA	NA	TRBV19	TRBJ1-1	CASRSRGGRTEAFF	TGTGCCAGTAGATCCCGGGGGGGAAGGACTGAAGCTTTCTTT
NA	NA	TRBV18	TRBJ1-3	CASSAIKESGNTIYF	TGTGCCAGCTCAGCGATAAAGGAGTCTGGAAACACCATATATTTT
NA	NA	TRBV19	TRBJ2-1	CASSIISTGDNEQFF	TGTGCCAGTAGTATCATCTCGACGGGAGACAATGAGCAGTTCTTC
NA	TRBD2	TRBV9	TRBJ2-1	CASSTSGNQFDEQFF	TGTGCCAGCAGTACTAGCGGGAATCAGTTCGATGAGCAGTTCTTC
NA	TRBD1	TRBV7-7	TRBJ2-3	CASSFGTGIDTQYF	TGTGCCAGCAGCTTTGGGACAGGGATAGATACGCAGTATTTT
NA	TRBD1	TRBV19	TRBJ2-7	CASSLLGQGLYEQYF	TGTGCCAGTAGTTTACTTGGACAGGGGCTCTACGAGCAGTACTTC
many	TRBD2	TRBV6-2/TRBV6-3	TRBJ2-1	CASSSGLAGESGNEQFF	TGTGCCAGCAGCTCGGGACTAGCGGGAGAGAGCGGGAATGAGCAGTTCTTC
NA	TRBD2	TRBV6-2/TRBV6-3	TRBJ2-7	CASSPGLAGVSEQYF	TGTGCCAGCAGCCCGGGACTAGCGGGAGTTAGCGAGCAGTACTTC
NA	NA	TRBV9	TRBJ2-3	CASKPGPSTDTQYF	TGTGCCAGCAAGCCTGGGCCTAGCACAGATACGCAGTATTTT
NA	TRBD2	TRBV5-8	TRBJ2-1	CASSLMRFGASGNEQFF	TGTGCCAGCAGCTTGATGCGATTCGGGGCTAGCGGGAATGAGCAGTTCTTC
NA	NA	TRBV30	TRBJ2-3	CAWSFAGTLPGTQYF	TGTGCCTGGAGTTTTGCGGGAACTCTACCGGGTACGCAGTATTTT
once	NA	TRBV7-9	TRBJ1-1	CASSLLGGAESAHF	TGTGCCAGCAGCCTACTAGGAGGGGCAGAAAGCGCGCATTTT
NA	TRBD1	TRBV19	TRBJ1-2	CASSIVWTGGYGYTF	TGTGCCAGTAGTATCGTTTGGACAGGGGGCTATGGCTACACCTTC
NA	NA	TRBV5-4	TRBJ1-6	CASSSPRGGEGESPLHF	TGTGCCAGCAGCTCGCCTCGGGGAGGGGAAGGGGAATCACCCCTCCACTTT
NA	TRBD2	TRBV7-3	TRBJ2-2	CASSPKAGLGTGELFF	TGTGCCAGCAGCCCCAAAGCGGGACTAGGAACCGGGGAGCTGTTTTTT
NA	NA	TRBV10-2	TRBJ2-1	CASSEWELASYNEQFF	TGCGCCAGCAGTGAGTGGGAGCTAGCAAGCTACAATGAGCAGTTCTTC
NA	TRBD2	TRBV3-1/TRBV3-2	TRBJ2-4	CASSQDRLAGNIQYF	TGTGCCAGCAGCCAAGATAGACTAGCGGGGAACATTCAGTACTTC
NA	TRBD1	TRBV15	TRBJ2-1	CATSRDLGGTGGFEQFF	TGTGCCACCAGCAGAGACCTGGGGGGGACAGGGGGTTTTGAGCAGTTCTTC
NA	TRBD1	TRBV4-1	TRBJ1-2	CASSRLGQTGIYTF	TGCGCCAGCAGCCGCCTAGGGCAGACAGGGATCTACACCTTC
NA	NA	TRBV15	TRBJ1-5	CATSRGAGVGNQPQHF	TGTGCCACCAGCAGAGGGGCCGGGGTTGGCAATCAGCCCCAGCATTTT
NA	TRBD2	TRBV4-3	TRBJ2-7	CASSQVPAGDYEQYF	TGCGCCAGCAGCCAAGTGCCCGCGGGAGACTACGAGCAGTACTTC
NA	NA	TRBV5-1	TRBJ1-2	CASSLDGSNYGYTF	TGCGCCAGCAGCTTGGACGGTTCTAACTATGGCTACACCTTC
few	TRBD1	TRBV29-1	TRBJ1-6	CSVTQGADSPLHF	TGCAGCGTCACACAGGGGGCTGATTCACCCCTCCACTTT
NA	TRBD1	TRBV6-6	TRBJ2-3	CASSPYGTGGMDTQYF	TGTGCCAGCAGTCCTTACGGGACAGGGGGCATGGATACGCAGTATTTT
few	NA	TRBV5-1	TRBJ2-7	CASSWDNTYEQYF	TGCGCCAGCAGCTGGGACAACACCTACGAGCAGTACTTC
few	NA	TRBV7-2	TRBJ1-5	CASSFNAGRGGPWGQPQHF	TGTGCCAGCAGCTTTAATGCGGGACGCGGGGGGCCGTGGGGTCAGCCCCAGCATTTT
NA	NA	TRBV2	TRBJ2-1	CASVGYGDEQFF	TGTGCCAGCGTGGGGTACGGGGATGAGCAGTTCTTC
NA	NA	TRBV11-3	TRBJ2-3	CASSSGAGYLSTDTQYF	TGTGCCAGCAGCTCAGGGGCGGGCTACCTTAGCACAGATACGCAGTATTTT
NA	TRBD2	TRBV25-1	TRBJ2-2	CASSASGANTGELFF	TGTGCCAGCAGTGCTAGCGGTGCGAACACCGGGGAGCTGTTTTTT
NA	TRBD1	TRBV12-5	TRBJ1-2	CASGIGQGGYTF	TGTGCTAGTGGTATCGGACAGGGCGGCTACACCTTC
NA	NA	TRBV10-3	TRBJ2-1	CAIAHPGNSNNEQFF	TGTGCCATCGCCCATCCCGGGAACAGTAACAATGAGCAGTTCTTC
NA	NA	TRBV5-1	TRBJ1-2	CASSLDRSDGYTF	TGCGCCAGCAGCTTGGACAGGTCTGATGGCTACACCTTC
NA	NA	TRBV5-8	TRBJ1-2	CASSRGQKKTDYGYTF	TGTGCCAGCAGCAGAGGACAGAAGAAAACCGATTATGGCTACACCTTC
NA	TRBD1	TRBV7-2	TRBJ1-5	CASGNRGGQPQHF	TGTGCCAGCGGAAACAGGGGTGGCCAGCCCCAGCATTTT
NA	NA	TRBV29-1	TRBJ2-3	CSVAGQNTDTQYF	TGCAGCGTTGCGGGACAAAACACAGATACGCAGTATTTT
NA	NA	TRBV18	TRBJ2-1	CASSDSGSDNEQFF	TGTGCCAGCTCAGATAGCGGCAGCGACAATGAGCAGTTCTTC
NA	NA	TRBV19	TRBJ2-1	CASSNQGEQFF	TGTGCCAGTAGTAACCAGGGAGAGCAGTTCTTC
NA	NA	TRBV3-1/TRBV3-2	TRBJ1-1	CASSPHRQNTEAFF	TGTGCCAGCAGCCCCCACCGACAGAACACTGAAGCTTTCTTT
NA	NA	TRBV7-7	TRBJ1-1	CASSPLLGGQAFF	TGTGCCAGCAGCCCCTTATTGGGGGGGCAGGCTTTCTTT
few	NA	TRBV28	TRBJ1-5	CASSFPLGGYQPQHF	TGTGCCAGCAGTTTTCCCCTCGGAGGGTATCAGCCCCAGCATTTT
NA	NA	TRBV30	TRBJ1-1	CAWSPPDIQYTEAFF	TGTGCCTGGAGCCCGCCGGACATTCAATACACTGAAGCTTTCTTT
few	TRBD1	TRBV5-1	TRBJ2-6	CASSPHDRASRSGANVLTF	TGCGCCAGCAGCCCCCACGACAGGGCTTCTCGCTCTGGGGCCAACGTCCTGACTTTC
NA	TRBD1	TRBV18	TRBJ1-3	CASSPTGGNSGNTIYF	TGTGCCAGCTCACCAACAGGGGGCAACTCTGGAAACACCATATATTTT
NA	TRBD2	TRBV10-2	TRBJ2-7	CASSVTDPAGGGEQYF	TGCGCCAGCAGTGTGACGGATCCAGCGGGAGGGGGGGAGCAGTACTTC
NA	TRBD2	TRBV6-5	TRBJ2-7	CASSYSGSGSYEQYF	TGTGCCAGCAGTTACTCGGGTAGCGGGAGCTACGAGCAGTACTTC
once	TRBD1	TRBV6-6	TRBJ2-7	CASSSLGTGGSYEQYF	TGTGCCAGCAGTAGCCTGGGGACAGGGGGCTCCTACGAGCAGTACTTC
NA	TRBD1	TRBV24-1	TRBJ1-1	CATSRTGGGTEAFF	TGTGCCACCTCACGGACAGGGGGAGGAACTGAAGCTTTCTTT
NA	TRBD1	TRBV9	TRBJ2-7	CASSVSGGAGEQYF	TGTGCCAGCAGCGTTTCAGGGGGTGCTGGCGAGCAGTACTTC